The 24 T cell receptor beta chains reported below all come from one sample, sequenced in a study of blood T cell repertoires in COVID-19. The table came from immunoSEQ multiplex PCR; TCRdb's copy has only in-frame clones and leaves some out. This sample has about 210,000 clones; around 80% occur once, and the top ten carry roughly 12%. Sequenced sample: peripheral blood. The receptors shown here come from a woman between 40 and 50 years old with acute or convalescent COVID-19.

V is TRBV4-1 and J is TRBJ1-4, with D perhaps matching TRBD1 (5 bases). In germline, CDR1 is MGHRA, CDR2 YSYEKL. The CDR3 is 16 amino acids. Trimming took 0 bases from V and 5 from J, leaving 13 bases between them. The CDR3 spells CASSQDSGAGNEKLFF. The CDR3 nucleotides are TGCGCCAGCAGCCAAGATAGCGGGGCTGGCAATGAAAAACTGTTTTTT.

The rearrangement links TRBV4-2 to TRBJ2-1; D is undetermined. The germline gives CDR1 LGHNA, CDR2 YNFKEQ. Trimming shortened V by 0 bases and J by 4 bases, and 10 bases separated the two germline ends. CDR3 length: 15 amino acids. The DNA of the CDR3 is TGTGCCAGCAGCCAAGATCTTGCGTCGTACAATGAGCAGTTCTTC. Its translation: CASSQDLASYNEQFF.

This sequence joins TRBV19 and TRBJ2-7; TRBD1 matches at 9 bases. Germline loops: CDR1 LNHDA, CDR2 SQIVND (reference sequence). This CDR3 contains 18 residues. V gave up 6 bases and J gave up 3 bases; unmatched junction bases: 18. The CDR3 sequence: CASSNPGAPGQGIYEQYF. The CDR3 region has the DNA TGTGCCAGTAGCAACCCAGGGGCACCGGGACAGGGCATCTACGAGCAGTACTTC.

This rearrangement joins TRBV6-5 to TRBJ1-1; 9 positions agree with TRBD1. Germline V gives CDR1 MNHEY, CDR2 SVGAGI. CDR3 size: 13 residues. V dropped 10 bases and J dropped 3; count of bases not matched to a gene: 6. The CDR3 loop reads CATQRDRDTEAFF. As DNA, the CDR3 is TGTGCCACCCAGCGGGACAGGGACACTGAAGCTTTCTTT.

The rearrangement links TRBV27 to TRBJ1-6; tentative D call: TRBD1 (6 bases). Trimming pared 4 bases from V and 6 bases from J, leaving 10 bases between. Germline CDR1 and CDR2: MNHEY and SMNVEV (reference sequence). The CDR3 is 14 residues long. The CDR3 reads CASSSQGTNSPLHF. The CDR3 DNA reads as TGTGCCAGCAGTTCCCAGGGGACTAATTCACCCCTCCACTTT.

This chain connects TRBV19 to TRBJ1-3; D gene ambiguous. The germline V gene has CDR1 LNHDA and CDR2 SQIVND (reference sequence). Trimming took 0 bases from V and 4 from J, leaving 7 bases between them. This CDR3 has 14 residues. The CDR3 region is CASSIDLYGNTIYF. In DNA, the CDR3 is TGTGCCAGTAGTATAGATCTATACGGAAACACCATATATTTT.

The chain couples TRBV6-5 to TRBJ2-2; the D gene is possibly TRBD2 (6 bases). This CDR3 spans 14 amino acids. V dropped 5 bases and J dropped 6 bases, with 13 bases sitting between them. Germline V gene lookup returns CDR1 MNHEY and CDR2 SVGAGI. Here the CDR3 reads CASSPGTYPGELFF. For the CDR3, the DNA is TGTGCCAGCAGTCCCGGGACTTACCCCGGGGAGCTGTTTTTT.

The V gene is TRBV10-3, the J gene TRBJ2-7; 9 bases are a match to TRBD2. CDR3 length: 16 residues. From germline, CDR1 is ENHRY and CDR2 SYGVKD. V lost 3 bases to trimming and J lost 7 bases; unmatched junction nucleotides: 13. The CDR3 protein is CAISEAELGLAFEQYF. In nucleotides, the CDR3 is TGTGCCATCAGTGAAGCCGAATTGGGACTAGCCTTTGAGCAGTACTTC.

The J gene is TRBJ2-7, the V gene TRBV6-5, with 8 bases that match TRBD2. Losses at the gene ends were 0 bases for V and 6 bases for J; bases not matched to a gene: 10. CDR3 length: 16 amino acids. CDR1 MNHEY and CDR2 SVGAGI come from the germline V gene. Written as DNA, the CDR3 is TGTGCCAGCAGTTACTCGGGGGGTAGCGGGAAGTTCGAGCAGTACTTC. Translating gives CASSYSGGSGKFEQYF.

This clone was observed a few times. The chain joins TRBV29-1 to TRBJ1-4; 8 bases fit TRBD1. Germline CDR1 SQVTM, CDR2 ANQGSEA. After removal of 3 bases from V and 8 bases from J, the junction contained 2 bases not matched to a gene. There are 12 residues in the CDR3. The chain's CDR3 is CSVDRGQEKLFF. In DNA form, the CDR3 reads TGCAGCGTTGACAGGGGGCAAGAAAAACTGTTTTTT.

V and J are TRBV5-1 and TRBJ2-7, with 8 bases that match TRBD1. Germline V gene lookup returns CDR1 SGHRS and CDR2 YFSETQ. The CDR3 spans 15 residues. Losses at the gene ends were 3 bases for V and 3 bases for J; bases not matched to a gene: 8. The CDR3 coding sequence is TGCGCCAGCAGCTCGGGGGACAGGCCCTACTACGAGCAGTACTTC. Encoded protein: CASSSGDRPYYEQYF.

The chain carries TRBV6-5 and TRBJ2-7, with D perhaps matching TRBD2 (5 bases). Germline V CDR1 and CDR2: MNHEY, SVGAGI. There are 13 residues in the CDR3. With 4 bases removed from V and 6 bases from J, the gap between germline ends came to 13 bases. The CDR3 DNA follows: TGTGCCAGCAGTTTTGGGAGATTGGGCGAGCAGTACTTC. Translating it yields CASSFGRLGEQYF.

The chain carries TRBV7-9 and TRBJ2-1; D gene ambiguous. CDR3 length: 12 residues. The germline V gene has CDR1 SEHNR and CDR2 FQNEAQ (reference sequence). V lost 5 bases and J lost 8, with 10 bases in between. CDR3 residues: CASSRGFDEQFF. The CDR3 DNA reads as TGTGCCAGCAGCCGAGGTTTTGATGAGCAGTTCTTC.

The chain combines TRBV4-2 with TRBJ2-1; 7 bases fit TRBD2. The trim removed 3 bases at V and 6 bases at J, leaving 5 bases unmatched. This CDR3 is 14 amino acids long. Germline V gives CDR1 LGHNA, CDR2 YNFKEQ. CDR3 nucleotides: TGTGCCAGCAGCCATGTTCTAGCGGCCAATGAGCAGTTCTTC. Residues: CASSHVLAANEQFF.

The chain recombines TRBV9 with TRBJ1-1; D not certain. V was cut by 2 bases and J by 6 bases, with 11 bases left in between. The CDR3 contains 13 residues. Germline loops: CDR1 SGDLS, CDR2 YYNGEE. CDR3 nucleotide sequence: TGTGCCAGCAGCGTGAGTCAGCGGGCTGAAGCTTTCTTT. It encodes CASSVSQRAEAFF.

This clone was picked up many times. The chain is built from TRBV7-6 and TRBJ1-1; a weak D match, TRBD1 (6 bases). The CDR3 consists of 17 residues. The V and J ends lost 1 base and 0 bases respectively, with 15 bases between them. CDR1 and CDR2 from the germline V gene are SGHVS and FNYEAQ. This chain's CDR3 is CASSLGQGKGMNTEAFF. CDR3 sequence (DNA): TGTGCCAGCAGCTTAGGGCAGGGGAAAGGGATGAACACTGAAGCTTTCTTT.

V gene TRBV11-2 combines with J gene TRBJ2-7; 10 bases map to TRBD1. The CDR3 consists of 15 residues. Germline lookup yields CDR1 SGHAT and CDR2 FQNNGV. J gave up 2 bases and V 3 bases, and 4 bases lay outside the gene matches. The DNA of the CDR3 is TGTGCCAGCAGCTTGGAAGGACAGGGGGCCTACGAGCAGTACTTC. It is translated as CASSLEGQGAYEQYF.

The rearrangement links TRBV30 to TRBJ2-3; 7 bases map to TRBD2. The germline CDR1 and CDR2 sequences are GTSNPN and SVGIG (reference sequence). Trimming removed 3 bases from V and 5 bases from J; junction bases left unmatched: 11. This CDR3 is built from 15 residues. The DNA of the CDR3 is TGTGCCTGGAGGCCTTCTGGGGCGGGAGTAGATACGCAGTATTTT. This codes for CAWRPSGAGVDTQYF.

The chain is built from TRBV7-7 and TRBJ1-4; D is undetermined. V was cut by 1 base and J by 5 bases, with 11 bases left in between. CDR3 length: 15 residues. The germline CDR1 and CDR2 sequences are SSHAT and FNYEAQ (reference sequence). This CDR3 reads CASSLGHQLNEKLFF. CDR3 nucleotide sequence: TGTGCCAGCAGCTTAGGACACCAATTAAATGAAAAACTGTTTTTT.

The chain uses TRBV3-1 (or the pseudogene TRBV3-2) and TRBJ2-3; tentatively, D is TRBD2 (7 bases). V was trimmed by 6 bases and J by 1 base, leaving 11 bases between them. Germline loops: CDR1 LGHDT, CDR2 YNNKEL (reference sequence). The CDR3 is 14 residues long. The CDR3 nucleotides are TGTGCCAGCAGATGGGGGGGGCGCACAGATACGCAGTATTTT. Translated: CASRWGGRTDTQYF.

Here the CDR3 reads CAISENTHYEQYF. In DNA form, the CDR3 reads TGTGCCATCAGTGAAAACACCCACTACGAGCAGTACTTC. The rearrangement uses TRBV10-3 and TRBJ2-7; D not certain. Germline CDR1 and CDR2: ENHRY and SYGVKD. Trimming removed 3 bases from V and 3 bases from J, with 9 bases in between. The CDR3 is made up of 13 amino acids.

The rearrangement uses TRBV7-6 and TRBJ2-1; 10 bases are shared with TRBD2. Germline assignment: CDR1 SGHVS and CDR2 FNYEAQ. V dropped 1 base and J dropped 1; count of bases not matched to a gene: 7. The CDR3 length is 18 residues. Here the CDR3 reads CASSLERMTSGSYNEQFF. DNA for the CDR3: TGTGCCAGCAGCTTAGAGCGCATGACTAGCGGGTCCTACAATGAGCAGTTCTTC.

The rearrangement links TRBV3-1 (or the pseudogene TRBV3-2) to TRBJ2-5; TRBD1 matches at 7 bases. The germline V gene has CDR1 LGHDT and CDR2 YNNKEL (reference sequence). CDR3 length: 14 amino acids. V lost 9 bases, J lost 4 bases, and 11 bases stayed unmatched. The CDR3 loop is CASSPTQGIETQYF. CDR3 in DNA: TGTGCCAGTAGTCCCACACAGGGGATAGAGACCCAGTACTTC.

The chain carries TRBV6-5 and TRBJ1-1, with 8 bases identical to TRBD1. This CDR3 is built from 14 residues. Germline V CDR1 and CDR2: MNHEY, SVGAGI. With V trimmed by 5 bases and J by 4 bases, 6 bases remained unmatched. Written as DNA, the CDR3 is TGTGCCAGCAGTCCTTTGGACAGGGCCACTGAAGCTTTCTTT. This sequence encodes CASSPLDRATEAFF.